This TCR beta chain was identified in a study of CD8 T cells in ankylosing spondylitis. General study findings and limits: CD8+ cells made up the disease-linked clones, which were relatively rare in peripheral blood. One TCR beta motif, made up of 7 or 8 highly homologous variants, appeared characteristic of ankylosing spondylitis blood.

Using quantitative 5'-RACE with molecular barcodes, the authors made TCR beta libraries. TCRdb analysed the 5' RACE reads with MiXCR anew, one entry per CDR3 protein. Among 150,000 to 200,000 distinct CDR3 sequences listed, around a third were seen once. Comments on this clonotype: The antigen remains unidentified.

V lost 2 bases, J lost 7 bases, and 13 bases stayed unmatched. The length of the CDR3 is 16 residues. Germline V gene lookup returns CDR1 DFQATT and CDR2 SNEGSKA (reference sequence). Specimen: synovial fluid, either unsorted or a sorted T cell fraction (not recorded which). The rearrangement uses TRBV20-1 and TRBJ2-1; 8 nucleotides match TRBD2. The sequence was obtained from a male donor with ankylosing spondylitis. CDR3 region: CSARRRGAPGGNEQFF. In nucleotides, the CDR3 is TGCAGTGCTAGACGGCGGGGGGCCCCGGGGGGGAATGAGCAGTTCTTC.